The 27 T cell receptor beta chains presented below share a single source sample, sequenced in a study of T cells after yellow fever vaccination. One entry per CDR3 protein results from TCRdb running MiXCR on the 5' RACE reads. The sample records 250,000 to 300,000 distinct CDR3 sequences, approximately 10% being singletons. This material consisted of CD4+ T cells sorted from PBMCs, taken 5 days after the yellow fever booster vaccination. These receptors all come from a young man who received the YFV17D yellow fever vaccine.

This clonotype came up many times. The chain combines TRBV20-1 with TRBJ2-1, with D perhaps TRBD1 (6 bases). The V end was cut by 2 bases, the J end by 9 bases, with 14 bases between. Germline-derived CDR1 and CDR2 are DFQATT and SNEGSKA (reference sequence). This CDR3 has 13 amino acids. The CDR3 spells CSARPPTGTEQFF. In DNA form, the CDR3 reads TGCAGTGCTAGACCCCCGACAGGAACTGAGCAGTTCTTC.

V usage is TRBV10-3 and J usage is TRBJ1-6; 9 nucleotides line up with TRBD1. Germline V gene data show CDR1 as ENHRY and CDR2 as SYGVKD. This CDR3 comprises 14 residues. Losses at the gene ends were 6 bases for V and 10 bases for J; bases not matched to a gene: 7. The CDR3 DNA follows: TGTGCCATCAGCCCCGACAGGGGGGAGTCACCCCTCCACTTT. Its protein is CAISPDRGESPLHF.

The chain recombines TRBV5-1 with TRBJ1-1; D remains unclear. V shed 4 bases and J shed 1 base, with 11 bases lying between them. The CDR3 has 14 residues. CDR1 and CDR2 from the germline V gene are SGHRS and YFSETQ. The CDR3 DNA is TGCGCCAGCAGCGTGCTTGACGGGAACACTGAAGCTTTCTTT. It is translated as CASSVLDGNTEAFF.

This rearrangement joins TRBV7-9 to TRBJ2-3, with TRBD2 as a possible D gene (5 bases). Trimming pared 3 bases from V and 7 bases from J, leaving 14 bases between. The germline gives CDR1 SEHNR, CDR2 FQNEAQ (reference sequence). This CDR3 region has 14 residues. The CDR3 sequence: CASSFLGLSNTQYF. Written as DNA, the CDR3 is TGTGCCAGCAGCTTTTTAGGACTTTCAAATACGCAGTATTTT. The whole variable domain, remainder taken from reference TRBV7-9 and TRBJ2-3, is DTGVSQNPRHKITKRGQNVTFRCDPISEHNRLYWYRQTLGQGPEFLTYFQNEAQLEKSRLLSDRFSAERPKGSFSTLEIQRTEQGDSAMYLCASSFLGLSNTQYFGPGTRLTVL.

The V gene is TRBV3-1, the J gene TRBJ2-3; D may match TRBD1 or TRBD2 (6 bases each). Germline V CDR1 and CDR2: LGHDT, YNNKEL (reference sequence). Trimming took 0 bases from V and 7 from J, leaving 14 bases between them. CDR3 length equals 15 residues. CDR3 bases: TGTGCCAGCAGCCAAGAGGGGGGCCGAACTAATACGCAGTATTTT. Translated: CASSQEGGRTNTQYF.

The J gene is TRBJ1-5, the V gene TRBV4-2; the D gene is possibly TRBD1 (5 bases). Trimming shortened V by 0 bases and J by 4 bases, and 13 bases separated the two germline ends. Germline V gives CDR1 LGHNA, CDR2 YNFKEQ. This CDR3 has 16 amino acids. In nucleotides, the CDR3 is TGTGCCAGCAGCCAAGAAGGCAGGGCGCCAAATCAGCCCCAGCATTTT. It codes for CASSQEGRAPNQPQHF.

The chain uses TRBV6-1 and TRBJ1-2; D unclear. From germline, CDR1 is MNHNS and CDR2 SASEGT. V was trimmed by 11 bases and J by 4 bases, leaving 11 bases between them. This CDR3 has 11 amino acids. CDR3 sequence (DNA): TGTGCCGGATCTACATTCTATGGCTACACCTTC. This gives the protein CAGSTFYGYTF.

CDR3 coding DNA: TGTGCCAGCAGGACACAGGGGTGGGCCACCGGGGAGCTGTTTTTT. This codes for CASRTQGWATGELFF. The chain has TRBV12-3 or TRBV12-4 and TRBJ2-2; TRBD1 aligns across 7 bases. Unmatched junction bases numbered 8, after V lost 6 bases and J lost 4 bases. This CDR3 has 15 amino acids.

The rearrangement uses TRBV7-3 and TRBJ1-1; D gene uncertain. Between the trimmed V and J ends, which lost 5 bases and 5 bases, there was a span of 12 bases. From germline, CDR1 is SGHTA and CDR2 FQGTGA. The CDR3 is made up of 13 amino acids. The CDR3 nucleotides read TGTGCCAGCAGCCCTACGTCGGGGACTGAAGCTTTCTTT. It translates to CASSPTSGTEAFF.

This clonotype was seen more than once but under ten times. The chain has TRBV7-9 and TRBJ1-2; D might be TRBD1 (5 bases). CDR1 and CDR2 (germline): SEHNR, FQNEAQ (reference sequence). Trimming removed 5 bases at V and 7 bases at J, with 23 bases between. The CDR3 has 16 amino acids. CDR3 sequence: CASSHLPGRGVSGYTF. CDR3 nucleotides: TGTGCCAGCAGCCACCTTCCGGGGAGGGGAGTAAGTGGCTACACCTTC.

The table lists this clonotype with a few counts. The V call is TRBV28, the J call TRBJ2-7, with D possibly called TRBD1 or TRBD2 (7 bases each). Trimming removed 8 bases from V and 3 bases from J, with 20 bases in between. CDR1 is MDHEN, CDR2 SYDVKM, per germline. CDR3 length equals 15 residues. CDR3: CASAPGGADSYEQYV. CDR3 DNA sequence: TGTGCCAGCGCCCCAGGGGGGGCTGATAGCTACGAGCAGTACGTC.

The gene calls are TRBV9 and TRBJ2-3; no clear D gene. This CDR3 region has 14 residues. Germline CDR1 is SGDLS and CDR2 is YYNGEE. The V end lost 4 bases, the J end lost 1 base, and 10 bases lay between the germline ends. The CDR3 DNA reads TGTGCCAGCAGCCCCTTTCAGGGCACAGATACGCAGTATTTT. This encodes CASSPFQGTDTQYF.

This chain connects TRBV12-3 or TRBV12-4 to TRBJ2-1; 8 nucleotides line up with TRBD1. CDR3 length equals 14 residues. The trim removed 5 bases at V and 4 bases at J, leaving 4 bases unmatched. In DNA form, the CDR3 reads TGTGCCAGCAGTCCTGACAGGGGTTACAATGAGCAGTTCTTC. It encodes CASSPDRGYNEQFF.

This clonotype was detected only a few times. A read error may explain this, as a much larger clone is one base away. The chain links TRBV3-1 to TRBJ2-3, with D possibly being TRBD2 (6 bases). Germline lookup yields CDR1 LGHDT and CDR2 YNNKEL (reference sequence). This CDR3 has 13 amino acids. The CDR3 nucleotides read TGTGTCAGCAGCCTCCCGGGAGCAGATACGCAGTATTTT. It encodes CVSSLPGADTQYF.

The chain carries TRBV19 and TRBJ1-2; D is undetermined. Germline V gives CDR1 LNHDA, CDR2 SQIVND (reference sequence). V was pared by 3 bases and J by 4 bases, with 9 bases between. The CDR3 has 13 amino acids. CDR3 sequence reads: CASSMGQTYGYTF. The DNA of the CDR3 is TGTGCCAGTAGTATGGGTCAGACCTATGGCTACACCTTC.

In its sample, this clonotype was seen once. The chain combines TRBV19 with TRBJ2-7, with 8 bases identical to TRBD1. The J segment lost 6 bases and the V segment lost 6 bases, leaving 10 bases of the junction unmatched. This CDR3 comprises 14 residues. CDR1 and CDR2 (germline): LNHDA, SQIVND (reference sequence). The CDR3 loop reads CASSRQGIGSEQYF. The CDR3 DNA sequence: TGTGCCAGTAGCCGACAGGGGATCGGCTCCGAGCAGTACTTC. The full variable domain, its missing parts supplied by reference TRBV19 and TRBJ2-7, is DGGITQSPKYLFRKEGQNVTLSCEQNLNHDAMYWYRQDPGQGLRLIYYSQIVNDFQKGDIAEGYSVSREKKESFPLTVTSAQKNPTAFYLCASSRQGIGSEQYFGPGTRLTVT.

This clonotype was counted a few times. The chain couples TRBV19 to TRBJ2-4, with TRBD2 as a possible D gene (5 bases). CDR1 is LNHDA and CDR2 is SQIVND in the germline V gene (reference sequence). V gave up 5 bases and J gave up 9 bases, with 14 bases separating them. This CDR3 contains 13 residues. CDR3 coding DNA: TGTGCCAGTAGTGGCTCGGGGAGTGGCATTCAGTACTTC. Translation: CASSGSGSGIQYF.

With respect to this clonotype: A read error may account for a junction end that differs from germline. This chain joins TRBV28 and TRBJ1-1, with 8 bases aligning to TRBD1. The germline V gene has CDR1 MDHEN and CDR2 SYDVKM. The CDR3 extends over 16 amino acids. The DNA of the CDR3 is TGTGCCAGCAGTTACCAAGGACAGGGAGGTCAGTCTGAAGTTTTCTTT. It is translated as CASSYQGQGGQSEVFF.

This clonotype was seen only a few times. The chain is built from TRBV7-2 and TRBJ2-3; 8 positions agree with TRBD2. Germline-derived CDR1 and CDR2 are SGHTA and FQGNSA. This CDR3 region has 15 residues. J was trimmed by 0 bases and V by 5 bases; bases with no gene match: 4. The CDR3 region is CASSPWTSSTDTQYF. The DNA for the CDR3 is TGTGCCAGCAGCCCCTGGACTAGCAGCACAGATACGCAGTATTTT.

In nucleotides, the CDR3 is TGTGCCAGCAGCTCGGCCGCCCCGGGCGGTACGCAGTATTTT. Translating gives CASSSAAPGGTQYF. The chain employs TRBV7-3 and TRBJ2-3, with D hard to call. The ends were cut back, 4 bases at V and 8 bases at J, with 16 bases in the middle. Germline loops: CDR1 SGHTA, CDR2 FQGTGA. The CDR3 has 14 residues.

This clonotype was picked up many times. This chain joins TRBV29-1 and TRBJ2-7; D unclear. With 5 bases removed from V and 4 bases from J, the gap between germline ends came to 12 bases. Per germline, CDR1 SQVTM and CDR2 ANQGSEA. The length of the CDR3 is 12 residues. CDR3 in amino acids: CSVNTAQYEQYF. The CDR3, as DNA: TGCAGCGTTAATACAGCACAATACGAGCAGTACTTC.

This clonotype was observed at least ten times. The J gene is TRBJ2-3, the V gene TRBV11-2, with D possibly matching TRBD2 (6 bases). The CDR3 is 15 amino acids. Between the trimmed V and J ends, which lost 0 bases and 4 bases, there was a span of 11 bases. Germline V CDR1 and CDR2: SGHAT, FQNNGV. Written as DNA, the CDR3 is TGTGCCAGCAGCTTAGACCCCGGGAGTCCAGATACGCAGTATTTT. Translating it yields CASSLDPGSPDTQYF.

This clonotype appeared a few times. The chain has TRBV9 and TRBJ2-1, with D hard to call. This CDR3 region has 14 residues. Germline V CDR1 and CDR2: SGDLS, YYNGEE. The ends were cut back, 4 bases at V and 4 bases at J, with 12 bases in the middle. In DNA form, the CDR3 reads TGTGCCAGCAGCCACCCGGAGCAATACAATGAGCAGTTCTTC. This codes for CASSHPEQYNEQFF.

V is TRBV11-2 and J is TRBJ2-1; D is perhaps TRBD1 or TRBD2 (5 bases each). Germline V lookup: CDR1 SGHAT, CDR2 FQNNGV. CDR3 length: 16 amino acids. The V end lost 3 bases, the J end lost 8 bases, and 20 bases lay between the germline ends. The CDR3 nucleotides read TGTGCCAGCAGCTTCCCGTTCGGGGCCCGTGGGGATGAGCAGTTCTTC. Protein: CASSFPFGARGDEQFF.

This clonotype was picked up many times. The chain combines TRBV2 with TRBJ2-1; the match to TRBD1 covers 9 bases. Trimming took 5 bases from V and 6 from J; bases not matched to a gene: 2. Germline V lookup: CDR1 SNHLY, CDR2 FYNNEI. The CDR3 covers 13 residues. CDR3 loop: CASSWTGVNEQFF. For the CDR3, the DNA is TGTGCCAGCAGTTGGACAGGGGTCAATGAGCAGTTCTTC.

This clonotype was seen just once. The chain links TRBV2 to TRBJ1-5; D uncertain. Germline loops: CDR1 SNHLY, CDR2 FYNNEI. The CDR3 runs 12 residues. Trimming pared 7 bases from V and 1 base from J, leaving 5 bases between. The CDR3 DNA is TGTGCCAGCAAGGACAGCAATCAGCCCCAGCATTTT. Encoded protein: CASKDSNQPQHF.

This clonotype has only a few counts. The J gene is TRBJ2-1, the V gene TRBV11-2; possibly TRBD2 for D (6 bases). The V end was cut by 5 bases, the J end by 9 bases, with 14 bases between. CDR3 length equals 13 residues. Germline CDR1 and CDR2: SGHAT and FQNNGV. CDR3 protein: CASSPGPAGEQFF. The CDR3 nucleotides are TGTGCCAGCAGCCCAGGCCCAGCGGGTGAGCAGTTCTTC.